Below are 25 T cell receptor beta chains sequenced from a single sample in a study of PD-1 blockade in classical Hodgkin lymphoma. TCRdb's table, derived via immunoSEQ multiplex PCR, lists solely in-frame clones and lacks some. This sample has 150,000 or so clones, with about 78% found just once. Brentuximab vedotin exposure varied, and every patient relapsed after autologous stem cell transplantation. The sequencing here drew on peripheral blood mononuclear cells (PBMCs), taken before the second cycle of nivolumab. These receptors all come from a human donor with classical Hodgkin lymphoma.

The rearrangement links TRBV27 to TRBJ1-5; D may be TRBD1 (6 bases). The CDR3 extends over 14 amino acids. Trimming cost V 5 bases and J 10 bases, with 18 bases left between them. Per the germline V gene, CDR1 is MNHEY and CDR2 is SMNVEV (reference sequence). Here the CDR3 DNA reads TGTGCCAGCAGTCCCCGGACAGCCTTTGGACCCCAGCATTTT. Its protein product is CASSPRTAFGPQHF.

The chain links TRBV19 to TRBJ2-1; 11 bases map to TRBD1. The V gene end was trimmed by 5 bases and the J gene end by 8 bases; junction bases not matched to a gene: 5. Germline assignment: CDR1 LNHDA and CDR2 SQIVND (reference sequence). The CDR3 runs 14 residues. CDR3 sequence: CASSDRTGGDEQFF. The CDR3 DNA reads TGTGCCAGTAGTGACCGGACAGGGGGCGATGAGCAGTTCTTC.

V and J are TRBV21-1 and TRBJ2-2; the D call of TRBD2 is as the table states it, not checked on the DNA. TRBV21-1 is described as a pseudogene. The CDR3 is 17 residues long. The CDR3 coding sequence is TGTGCCAGCAGCAAATCTTCTAGCGGGAGGCCCCAGGGGGAGCTGTTTTTT. Translated, it gives CASSKSSSGRPQGELFF.

This chain connects TRBV28 to TRBJ2-7; 11 bases match TRBD2. The CDR3 runs to 17 residues. The trim removed 8 bases at V and 1 base at J, leaving 13 bases unmatched. Germline V gene lookup returns CDR1 MDHEN and CDR2 SYDVKM. CDR3 residues: CASFPGTSGWVSYEQYF. For the CDR3, the DNA is TGTGCCAGCTTTCCCGGGACTAGCGGTTGGGTTTCCTACGAGCAGTACTTC.

The V gene is TRBV10-3, the J gene TRBJ2-1; 7 nucleotides line up with TRBD2. J lost 5 bases, V lost 4 bases, and 11 bases had no gene match. This CDR3 has 16 residues. Germline-derived CDR1 and CDR2 are ENHRY and SYGVKD. CDR3 DNA: TGTGCCATCAGTGGCGGGGAGGGGACCCGACACAATGAGCAGTTCTTC. It translates to CAISGGEGTRHNEQFF.

This chain uses TRBV21-1 with TRBJ2-1; TRBD1 reflects the table's D call only, with no check against the DNA. TRBV21-1 is an annotated pseudogene. The CDR3 runs 16 residues. CDR3 sequence reads: CASPCDRVSSYNEQFF. The CDR3 DNA reads as TGTGCCAGCCCCTGCGACAGGGTAAGCTCCTACAATGAGCAGTTCTTC.

This chain joins TRBV2 and TRBJ2-3; D unclear. V was cut by 3 bases and J by 4 bases, with 8 bases left in between. Germline loops: CDR1 SNHLY, CDR2 FYNNEI. This CDR3 spans 13 amino acids. The CDR3 coding sequence is TGTGCCAGCAGTGATAGTGTACCAGATACGCAGTATTTT. As protein: CASSDSVPDTQYF.

The chain couples TRBV28 to TRBJ2-3; TRBD2 matches at 8 bases. J lost 0 bases, V lost 8 bases, and 7 bases had no gene match. Germline V gives CDR1 MDHEN, CDR2 SYDVKM. There are 15 residues in the CDR3. CDR3 residues: CASGWIAGSTDTQYF. In DNA form, the CDR3 reads TGTGCCAGCGGCTGGATAGCGGGAAGCACAGATACGCAGTATTTT.

This clone appeared a single time. The chain's CDR3 is CASRRDRDDYGYTF. For the CDR3, the DNA is TGTGCCAGCAGACGGGACAGGGATGACTATGGCTACACCTTC. The chain recombines TRBV6-5 with TRBJ1-2; 9 bases match TRBD1. Unmatched junction bases numbered 5, after V lost 6 bases and J lost 3 bases. Germline assignment: CDR1 MNHEY and CDR2 SVGAGI. The CDR3 contains 14 residues.

V is TRBV29-1 and J is TRBJ2-5; tentatively, D is TRBD1 (7 bases). Germline CDR1 reads SQVTM; CDR2 reads ANQGSEA. The CDR3 runs 12 residues. Trimming pared 4 bases from V and 7 bases from J, leaving 13 bases between. In nucleotides, the CDR3 is TGCAGCGTTGGTGGGCAGGGGGGGACCCAGTACTTC. Translated: CSVGGQGGTQYF.

The chain links TRBV19 to TRBJ2-1; 14 nucleotides agree with TRBD2. The CDR3 has 19 residues. The V gene end was trimmed by 5 bases and the J gene end by 4 bases; junction bases not matched to a gene: 13. Germline CDR1 is LNHDA and CDR2 is SQIVND (reference sequence). In nucleotides, the CDR3 is TGTGCCAGTAGTCTGGGACTAGCGGGAGTCCACCCCTCTTACAATGAGCAGTTCTTC. Protein sequence: CASSLGLAGVHPSYNEQFF.

The genes are TRBV11-2 and TRBJ1-1; 9 bases map to TRBD1. This CDR3 comprises 14 residues. Germline lookup yields CDR1 SGHAT and CDR2 FQNNGV. The junction had 2 bases not matched to a gene; V was cut back by 2 bases and J by 4 bases. The CDR3 loop is CASSLSDRGTEAFF. CDR3 coding DNA: TGTGCCAGCAGCTTATCGGACAGGGGCACTGAAGCTTTCTTT.

The chain couples TRBV5-1 to TRBJ2-2; TRBD2 matches 10 bases. CDR1 SGHRS and CDR2 YFSETQ come from the germline V gene. The CDR3 contains 15 residues. V shed 0 bases, J shed 7 bases, and the junction held 3 bases outside the gene matches. The CDR3 here is CASSLGSGRIGELFF. CDR3 nucleotides: TGCGCCAGCAGCTTGGGTAGCGGGAGGATCGGGGAGCTGTTTTTT.

The rearrangement joins TRBV6-5 to TRBJ1-5; D uncertain. The V gene lost 2 bases and the J gene lost 3 bases, with 8 bases spanning the gap. This CDR3 has 14 amino acids. Germline loops: CDR1 MNHEY, CDR2 SVGAGI. The DNA for the CDR3 is TGTGCCAGCAGTTACGGGAGGAACAATCAGCCCCAGCATTTT. Translated, it gives CASSYGRNNQPQHF.

V usage is TRBV7-9 and J usage is TRBJ1-1; D perhaps matches TRBD1 (5 bases). V was pared by 1 base and J by 9 bases, with 9 bases between. The CDR3 has 12 amino acids. Germline assignment: CDR1 SEHNR and CDR2 FQNEAQ (reference sequence). The CDR3 nucleotides are TGTGCCAGCAGCTTAGGGGGGACCCAAGCTTTCTTT. This codes for CASSLGGTQAFF.

The rearrangement uses TRBV19 and TRBJ2-2; possible D gene TRBD2, 6 bases. The CDR3 covers 14 residues. The germline V and J ends were trimmed by 3 bases and 3 bases, with 8 bases remaining between them. From germline, CDR1 is LNHDA and CDR2 SQIVND (reference sequence). CDR3 DNA sequence: TGTGCCAGTAGTATGGAGCGGGACACCGGGGAGCTGTTTTTT. Amino acid sequence: CASSMERDTGELFF.

The rearrangement uses TRBV28 and TRBJ1-2; 7 bases match TRBD1. V shed 5 bases and J 2 bases; nucleotides not matched to a gene: 5. This CDR3 is built from 14 residues. Germline lookup yields CDR1 MDHEN and CDR2 SYDVKM. In nucleotides, the CDR3 is TGTGCCAGCAGTCCCGTGGGACAGAACTATGGCTACACCTTC. Translating it yields CASSPVGQNYGYTF.

The rearrangement links TRBV5-1 to TRBJ1-2, with D unresolved. The CDR3 is made up of 14 amino acids. Germline-derived CDR1 and CDR2 are SGHRS and YFSETQ. Trimming removed 0 bases from V and 4 bases from J, with 10 bases in between. The CDR3 DNA reads as TGCGCCAGCAGCTTGGGGGCGGTTGCCTATGGCTACACCTTC. It translates to CASSLGAVAYGYTF.

V and J are TRBV19 and TRBJ2-7, with 13 bases matching TRBD2. V dropped 5 bases and J dropped 4; count of bases not matched to a gene: 5. The germline gives CDR1 LNHDA, CDR2 SQIVND (reference sequence). This CDR3 has 15 amino acids. The CDR3 here is CASSATSGRGYEQYF. As DNA, the CDR3 is TGTGCCAGTAGTGCTACTAGCGGGAGGGGTTACGAGCAGTACTTC.

The gene calls are TRBV5-1 and TRBJ2-6; D is unresolved. The V end was cut by 0 bases, the J end by 0 bases, with 4 bases between. The V gene's germline CDR1 is SGHRS and CDR2 YFSETQ. The CDR3 sequence is 15 residues long. CDR3 in amino acids: CASSLVGSGANVLTF. CDR3 nucleotides: TGCGCCAGCAGCTTGGTAGGCTCTGGGGCCAACGTCCTGACTTTC. The full variable domain, rest sourced from reference TRBV5-1 and TRBJ2-6, is KAGVTQTPRYLIKTRGQQVTLSCSPISGHRSVSWYQQTPGQGLQFLFEYFSETQRNKGNFPGRFSGRQFSNSRSEMNVSTLELGDSALYLCASSLVGSGANVLTFGAGSRLTVL.

This clone has a count of ten or more. The gene calls are TRBV5-1 and TRBJ1-6; D is ambiguous. The V end lost 0 bases, the J end lost 0 bases, and 7 bases lay between the germline ends. CDR1 SGHRS and CDR2 YFSETQ come from the germline V gene. The CDR3 totals 16 residues. The CDR3 DNA follows: TGCGCCAGCAGCTTGGTACCGAGCTCCTATAATTCACCCCTCCACTTT. This gives the protein CASSLVPSSYNSPLHF. Drawing the rest from reference TRBV5-1 and TRBJ1-6, the complete variable domain is KAGVTQTPRYLIKTRGQQVTLSCSPISGHRSVSWYQQTPGQGLQFLFEYFSETQRNKGNFPGRFSGRQFSNSRSEMNVSTLELGDSALYLCASSLVPSSYNSPLHFGNGTRLTVT.

The chain joins TRBV28 to TRBJ2-1, with D possibly matching TRBD1 (5 bases). This CDR3 region has 14 residues. The germline gives CDR1 MDHEN, CDR2 SYDVKM. V was shortened by 6 bases and J by 9 bases, with 18 bases between the two germline ends. CDR3 DNA sequence: TGTGCCAGCAGGTCGTTCCGACATAGGGGTGAGCAGTTCTTC. This codes for CASRSFRHRGEQFF.

This sequence joins TRBV19 and TRBJ2-2; D not resolved. CDR1 LNHDA and CDR2 SQIVND come from the germline V gene (reference sequence). CDR3 length equals 13 residues. V was pared by 6 bases and J by 1 base, with 6 bases between. The CDR3, as DNA: TGTGCCAGTAGCGCAAGGAACACCGGGGAGCTGTTTTTT. Residues: CASSARNTGELFF.

This clone was seen just once. The chain has TRBV7-8 and TRBJ1-1; D perhaps matches TRBD1 (5 bases). The germline CDR1 and CDR2 sequences are SGHVS and FQNEAQ. The CDR3 has 14 amino acids. The V gene lost 2 bases and the J gene lost 6 bases, with 13 bases spanning the gap. The CDR3 nucleotides are TGTGCCAGCAGCTTAACAGCCCAGGGAGCTGAAGCTTTCTTT. Residues: CASSLTAQGAEAFF.

This clone appeared a few times. For the CDR3, the DNA is TGTGCCTGGAAACCGGGACTAGCGTCCTACCAAGAGACCCAGTACTTC. The encoded protein is CAWKPGLASYQETQYF. The chain has TRBV30 and TRBJ2-5; 10 positions agree with TRBD2. Looked up from germline, CDR1 is GTSNPN and CDR2 is SVGIG (reference sequence). Trimming took 4 bases from V and 0 from J; bases not matched to a gene: 8. The CDR3 consists of 16 residues.